Here is one TCR beta chain with its context. Which antigen it targets is not known. No clone much larger than this one lies a single base away; base qualities are absent. The same CDR3 is also encoded by other DNA sequences in this sample. Healthy HIV-negative adults with no recently reported acute infections or vaccinations were included as donors. Every donor was a Caucasian adult living in Nashville, Tennessee, USA. Magnetic negative selection was used to enrich CD4+ T cells, after which naive cells were positively selected on CD45RA and the negative fraction became the memory subset. Blood was collected by leukapheresis, and PBMCs were isolated by Ficoll-Histopaque density gradient centrifugation and then cryopreserved in liquid nitrogen vapor phase. Analytical flow cytometry was used to check the purity and quantity of each magnetically sorted T cell population. Genomic DNA was isolated from every sorted fraction and measured by UV absorbance on a Nanodrop 2000c.

These data come from a study of shared clonotypes between healthy human individuals (TCRdb year 2020). Context from the whole study: A few men and a couple of women, aged 18 to 49 years, made up the cohort. Blood TCR repertoires of five healthy adults were deeply sequenced to estimate repertoire size and the extent of clonotype sharing between individuals. To increase sequencing depth and limit assay-specific biases, different laboratories used diverse techniques to prepare libraries and sequence TCR repertoires. Leukapheresis yielded between about 0.9 and 8.9 billion PBMCs per donor. Per donor, three plates each were used for CD4 naive and CD4 memory, two for CD8 naive, and one for CD8 memory. The research as a whole found: Based on pairwise subsampling, the degree of clonotype sharing among donors was expected to be affected by sequencing depth. Naive subsets generally had larger estimated clonotype richness than memory subsets. Roughly 5% of naive CD4, 3.5% of naive CD8, approximately 2% of memory CD4, and 0.35% to 0.4% of memory CD8 clonotypes were shared across four donors. Sampling was limited to blood, and TCR repertoires in tissue likely differ from TCR repertoires in blood. Because the study included only a small number of donors, the genetic and exposure-history diversity represented was limited. Higher generation probabilities were observed for clonotypes shared by all four sorted-subset donors than for non-shared clonotypes. Incomplete sequencing was indicated by rarefaction of sorted-subset datasets, despite the large sequencing depth.

The germline V gene yields SGHRS for CDR1 and YFSETQ for CDR2. The V end loses 0 bases and the J end loses 2 bases, and a stretch of 12 bases separates them. Spanning cysteine to phenylalanine, the CDR3 consists of 15 amino acids. The retained sequence is limited to the CDR3, 45 bases, with the frame set at the first base. Using the deep immunoSEQ assay, multiplex PCR amplified TCR CDR3 regions from genomic DNA. For each cell subset, the extracted genomic DNA was distributed evenly across all wells of several immunoSEQ 96-well plates, and each plate served as one replicate. For sorted subsets, approximately 200 ng of genomic DNA, equivalent to 30,000 or so T cell genomes, went into each replicate PCR. Purified libraries were quantified with a Qubit 3.0 fluorometer, sized on a Bioanalyzer 2100, and re-quantified with the KAPA Library Quantification kit. Every immunoSEQ 96-well plate was sequenced on a dedicated single-read 150-cycle Illumina NextSeq 550 flow cell. The published analysis was carried out like this. Because only junctional sequences without quality scores were contained in the immunoSEQ output, filtering matching that applied to full-length reads could not be performed. To assign V/J genes and CDR3, sequences were annotated against IMGT germline references using PyIR, a Python wrapper for IgBLAST v1.9. Reads were filtered out if the reads had weak V/J assignments (E-value above 1e-6), no CDR3, stop codons, out-of-frame junctions, or ambiguous translated residues. V3J clonotypes were defined as sequences sharing the same inferred V gene, J gene, and CDR3 amino acid sequence. Percentage overlap between repertoires was calculated by dividing the number of shared unique clonotypes by the size of the smaller repertoire. Three approaches were used to assess repertoire richness: RTK rarefaction, the Chao1 estimator, and Recon v2.1 estimates of unobserved clonotypes. OLGA was used to compute generation probabilities for all TCRbeta clonotypes that the gDNA method yielded from four donors. TCRdb obtained this table from immuneACCESS and retained in-frame rearrangements with V and J assigned. These tables miss some clones; where compared with another copy, unresolved V genes account for less than half of the shortfall, and the remainder is unexplained. Clone size and the V and J calls come from that table; the DNA yielded D and trimming. The sample table lists approximately 2.4 million clones, around 95% of them with a count of one. The biggest ten clones account for approximately 0.13% of the sample.

This chain joins TRBV5-1 to TRBJ2-7, with the identity of the D gene unclear. The origin of this receptor is a man between 18 and 35 years old in good health. Sequenced material: naive CD4+ T cells sorted from blood. Interpreted using the paper, the cell subset or site label stands for: CD45RA+ positively selected. The bases read TGCGCCAGCAGCTTGGATCCAGGTACTACCTACGAGCAGTACTTC. Its amino acids are CASSLDPGTTYEQYF.